This T cell receptor (beta chain) was observed in a study of glioma-infiltrating T cells. In this sample, this clonotype turned up a few times. TCR alpha and beta CDR3 regions were amplified from RNA using iRepertoire nested multiplex PCR. Tissue mRNA or PBMC total RNA, about 85-400 ng, went into one-step reverse transcription and amplification. TCRdb analysed the multiplex PCR reads with MiXCR anew, one entry per CDR3 protein. The sample yields roughly 130,000 distinct CDR3 sequences, more than 20% seen once. The germline V gene has CDR1 MNHNS and CDR2 SASEGT. Trimming cost V 5 bases and J 4 bases, with 20 bases left between them. The CDR3 consists of 16 residues.

The clonotype comes from a human donor with low-grade glioma or glioblastoma, undergoing nonglioma brain surgery, or in good health (not recorded which). The specimen sequenced was glioma tissue, nonneoplastic brain tissue, or PBMCs (not recorded which). The V call is TRBV6-1, the J call TRBJ1-1; maybe TRBD1 (5 bases). The CDR3 is CASSSFLTGGSTEAFF. In nucleotides, the CDR3 is TGTGCCAGCAGTTCCTTCCTGACCGGGGGGAGCACTGAAGCTTTCTTT.